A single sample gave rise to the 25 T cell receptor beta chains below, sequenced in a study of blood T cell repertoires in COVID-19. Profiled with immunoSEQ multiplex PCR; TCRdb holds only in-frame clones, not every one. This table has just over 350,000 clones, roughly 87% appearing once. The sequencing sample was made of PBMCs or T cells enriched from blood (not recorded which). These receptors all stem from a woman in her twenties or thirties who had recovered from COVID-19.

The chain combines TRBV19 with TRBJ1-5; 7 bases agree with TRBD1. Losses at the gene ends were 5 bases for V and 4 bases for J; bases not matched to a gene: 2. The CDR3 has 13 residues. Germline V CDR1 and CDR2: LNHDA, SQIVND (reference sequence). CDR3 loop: CASSDRVNQPQHF. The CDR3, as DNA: TGTGCCAGTAGTGACAGGGTGAATCAGCCCCAGCATTTT.

The CDR3 DNA is TGTGCCAGCAGTTCCCCCTGGCGGGAGGTAAGCGAGCAGTACTTC. It encodes CASSSPWREVSEQYF. This sequence joins TRBV28 and TRBJ2-7; 8 bases agree with TRBD2. In germline, CDR1 is MDHEN, CDR2 SYDVKM. V was clipped by 4 bases and J by 6 bases; unmatched bases: 11. The CDR3 has 15 amino acids.

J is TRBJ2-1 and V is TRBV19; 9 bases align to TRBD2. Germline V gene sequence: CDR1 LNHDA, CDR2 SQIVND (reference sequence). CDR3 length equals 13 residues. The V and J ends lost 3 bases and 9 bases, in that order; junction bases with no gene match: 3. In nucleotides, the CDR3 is TGTGCCAGTAGTATGCTAGCGGGACGTGAGCAGTTCTTC. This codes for CASSMLAGREQFF.

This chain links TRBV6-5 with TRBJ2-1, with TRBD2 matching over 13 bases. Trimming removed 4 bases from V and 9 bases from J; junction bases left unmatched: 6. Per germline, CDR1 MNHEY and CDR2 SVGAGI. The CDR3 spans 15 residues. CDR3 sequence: CASSSPGTSGIEQFF. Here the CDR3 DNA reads TGTGCCAGCAGTTCCCCCGGGACTAGCGGGATTGAGCAGTTCTTC.

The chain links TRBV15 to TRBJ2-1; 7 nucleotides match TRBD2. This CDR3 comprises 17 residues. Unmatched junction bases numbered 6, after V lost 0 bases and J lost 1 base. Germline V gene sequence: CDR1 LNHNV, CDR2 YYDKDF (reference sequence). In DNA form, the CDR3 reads TGTGCCACCAGCAGAGATGAATCTAGCGGATCCTACAATGAGCAGTTCTTC. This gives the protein CATSRDESSGSYNEQFF.

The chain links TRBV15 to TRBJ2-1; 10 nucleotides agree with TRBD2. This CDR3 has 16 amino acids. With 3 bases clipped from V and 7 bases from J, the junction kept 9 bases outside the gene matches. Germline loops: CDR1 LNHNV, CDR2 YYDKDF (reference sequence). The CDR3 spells CATSRGPSGSRNEQFF. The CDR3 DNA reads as TGTGCCACCAGCAGGGGGCCTAGCGGGAGCAGGAATGAGCAGTTCTTC.

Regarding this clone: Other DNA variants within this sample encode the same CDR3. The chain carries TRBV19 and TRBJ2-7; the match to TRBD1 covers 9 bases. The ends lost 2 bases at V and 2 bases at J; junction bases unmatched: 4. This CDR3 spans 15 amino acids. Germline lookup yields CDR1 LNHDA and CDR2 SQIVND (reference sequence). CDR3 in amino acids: CASSITGQGPYEQYF. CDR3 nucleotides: TGTGCCAGTAGTATAACGGGACAGGGCCCCTACGAGCAGTACTTC.

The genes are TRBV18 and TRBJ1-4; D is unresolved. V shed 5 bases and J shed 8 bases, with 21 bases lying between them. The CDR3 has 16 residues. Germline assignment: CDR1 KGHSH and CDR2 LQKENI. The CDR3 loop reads CASSFVERRLKEKLFF. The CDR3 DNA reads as TGTGCCAGCTCATTCGTCGAGCGCCGACTAAAGGAAAAACTGTTTTTT.

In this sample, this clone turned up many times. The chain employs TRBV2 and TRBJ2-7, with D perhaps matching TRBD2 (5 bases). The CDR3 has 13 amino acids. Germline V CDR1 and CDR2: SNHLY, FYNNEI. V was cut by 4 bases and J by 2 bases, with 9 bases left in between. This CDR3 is CASSAALAYEQYF. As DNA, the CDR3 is TGTGCCAGCAGTGCGGCACTAGCCTACGAGCAGTACTTC.

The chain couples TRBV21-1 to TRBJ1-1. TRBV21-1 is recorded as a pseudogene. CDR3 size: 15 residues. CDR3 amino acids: CASSFFRYGGTEAFF. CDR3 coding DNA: TGTGCCAGCAGCTTCTTTCGGTATGGAGGGACTGAAGCTTTCTTT.

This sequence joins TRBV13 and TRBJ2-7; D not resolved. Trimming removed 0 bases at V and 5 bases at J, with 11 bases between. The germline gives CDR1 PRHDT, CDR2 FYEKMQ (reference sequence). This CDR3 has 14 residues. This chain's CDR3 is CASSLGVVQDEQYF. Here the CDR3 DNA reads TGTGCCAGCAGCTTAGGGGTAGTCCAGGACGAGCAGTACTTC.

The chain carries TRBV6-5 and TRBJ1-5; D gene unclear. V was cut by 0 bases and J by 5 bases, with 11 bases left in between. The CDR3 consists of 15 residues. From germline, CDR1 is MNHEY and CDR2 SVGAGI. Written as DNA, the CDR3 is TGTGCCAGCAGTTACTCGATGGGAGGTGATCAGCCCCAGCATTTT. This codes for CASSYSMGGDQPQHF.

The CDR3: CASSETSGRYEQFF. DNA of the CDR3: TGTGCCAGCTCCGAGACTAGCGGGAGGTATGAGCAGTTCTTC. This sequence joins TRBV3-1 (or the pseudogene TRBV3-2) and TRBJ2-1; TRBD2 agrees at 13 bases. The CDR3 sequence is 14 residues long. With V trimmed by 8 bases and J by 8 bases, 6 bases remained unmatched. In germline, CDR1 is LGHDT, CDR2 YNNKEL (reference sequence).

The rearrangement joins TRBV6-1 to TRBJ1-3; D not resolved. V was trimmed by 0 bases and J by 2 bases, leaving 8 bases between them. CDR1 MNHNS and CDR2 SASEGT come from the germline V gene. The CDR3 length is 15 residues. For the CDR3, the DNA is TGTGCCAGCAGTGAAGCATGGAGGGCTGGAAACACCATATATTTT. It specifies CASSEAWRAGNTIYF.

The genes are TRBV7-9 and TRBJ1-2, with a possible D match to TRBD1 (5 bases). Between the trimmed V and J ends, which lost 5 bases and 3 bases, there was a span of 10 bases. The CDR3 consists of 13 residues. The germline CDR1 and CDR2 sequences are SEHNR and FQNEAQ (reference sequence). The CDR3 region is CASSIDSDYGYTF. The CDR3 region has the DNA TGTGCCAGCAGCATCGACAGCGACTATGGCTACACCTTC.

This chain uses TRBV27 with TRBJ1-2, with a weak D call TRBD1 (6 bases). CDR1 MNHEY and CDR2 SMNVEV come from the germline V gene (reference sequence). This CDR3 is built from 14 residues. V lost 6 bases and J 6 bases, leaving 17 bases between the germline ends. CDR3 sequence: CASRPSGGSNGYTF. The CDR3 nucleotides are TGTGCCAGCAGGCCATCGGGGGGCTCGAATGGCTACACCTTC.

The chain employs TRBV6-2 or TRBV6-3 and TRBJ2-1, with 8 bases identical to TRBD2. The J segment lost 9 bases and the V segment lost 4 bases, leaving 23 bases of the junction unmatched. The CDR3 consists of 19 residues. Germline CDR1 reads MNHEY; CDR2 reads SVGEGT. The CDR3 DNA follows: TGTGCCAGCAGTTCGCCCCCCGGACTAGCTGTATCTAAATGGGGTGAGCAGTTCTTC. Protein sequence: CASSSPPGLAVSKWGEQFF.

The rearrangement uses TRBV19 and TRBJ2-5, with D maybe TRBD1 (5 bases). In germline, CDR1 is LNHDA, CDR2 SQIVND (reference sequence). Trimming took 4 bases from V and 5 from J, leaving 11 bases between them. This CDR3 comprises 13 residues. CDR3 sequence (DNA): TGTGCCAGTAGTACCAGGGTAATCGAGACCCAGTACTTC. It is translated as CASSTRVIETQYF.

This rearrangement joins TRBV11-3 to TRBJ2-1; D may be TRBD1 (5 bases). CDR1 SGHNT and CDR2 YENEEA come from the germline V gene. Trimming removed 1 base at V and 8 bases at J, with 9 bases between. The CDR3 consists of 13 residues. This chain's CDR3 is CASSLGLGDEQFF. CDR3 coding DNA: TGTGCCAGCAGCTTAGGGTTAGGGGATGAGCAGTTCTTC.

The CDR3 loop is CASSLEGIPEQFF. The DNA for the CDR3 is TGTGCCAGCAGCTTGGAGGGGATCCCTGAGCAGTTCTTC. This chain links TRBV5-5 with TRBJ2-1, with a tentative D call TRBD1 (5 bases). Trimming took 0 bases from V and 9 from J, leaving 10 bases between them. Per the germline V gene, CDR1 is SGHKS and CDR2 is YYEKEE (reference sequence). The CDR3 covers 13 residues.

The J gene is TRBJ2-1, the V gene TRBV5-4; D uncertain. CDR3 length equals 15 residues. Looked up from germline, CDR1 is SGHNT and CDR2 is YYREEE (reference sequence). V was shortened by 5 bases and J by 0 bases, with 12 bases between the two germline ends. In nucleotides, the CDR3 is TGTGCCAGCAGTTTCGACTTTGGCTCCTACAATGAGCAGTTCTTC. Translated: CASSFDFGSYNEQFF.

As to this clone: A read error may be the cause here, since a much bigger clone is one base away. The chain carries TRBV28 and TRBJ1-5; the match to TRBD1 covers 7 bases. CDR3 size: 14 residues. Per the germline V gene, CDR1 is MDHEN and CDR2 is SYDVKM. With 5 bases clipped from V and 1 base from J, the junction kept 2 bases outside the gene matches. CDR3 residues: CASSKQGSNQPQHF. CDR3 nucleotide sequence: TGTGCCAGCAGTAAACAGGGGAGCAATCAGCCCCAGCATTTT.

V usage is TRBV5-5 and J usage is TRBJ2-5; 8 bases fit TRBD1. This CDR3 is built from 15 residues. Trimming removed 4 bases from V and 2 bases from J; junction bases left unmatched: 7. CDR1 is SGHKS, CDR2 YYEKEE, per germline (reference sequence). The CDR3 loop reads CASSPATGVQETQYF. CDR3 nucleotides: TGTGCCAGCAGCCCAGCGACAGGGGTTCAAGAGACCCAGTACTTC.

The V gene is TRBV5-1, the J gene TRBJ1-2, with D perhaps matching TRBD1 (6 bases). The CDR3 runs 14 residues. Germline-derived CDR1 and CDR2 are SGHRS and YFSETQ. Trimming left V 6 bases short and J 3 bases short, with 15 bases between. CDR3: CASKADSLDYGYTF. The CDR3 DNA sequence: TGCGCCAGCAAGGCGGACAGCCTTGACTATGGCTACACCTTC.

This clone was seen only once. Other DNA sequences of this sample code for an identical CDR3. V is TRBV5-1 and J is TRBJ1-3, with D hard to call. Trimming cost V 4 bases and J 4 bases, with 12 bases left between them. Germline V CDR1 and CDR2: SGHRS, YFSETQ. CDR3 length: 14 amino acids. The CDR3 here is CASSPGSSGNTIYF. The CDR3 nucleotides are TGCGCCAGCAGCCCGGGGTCCTCGGGAAACACCATATATTTT.